The 17 T cell receptor beta chains listed next were all sequenced from one sample in a study of T cell responses to AZD1222 COVID-19 vaccine. The repertoire was sequenced with immunoSEQ multiplex PCR; TCRdb's copy has only in-frame clones and lacks some. The profile shows 85,000 to 130,000 clones, about 88% of them singletons. The starting material was peripheral blood, obtained on day 0 of AZD1222 vaccination. Receptors originate from an adult in good health.

J is TRBJ2-5 and V is TRBV5-1; D perhaps matches TRBD2 (6 bases). Germline V gene sequence: CDR1 SGHRS, CDR2 YFSETQ. V was trimmed by 7 bases and J by 3 bases, leaving 13 bases between them. The CDR3 is 13 residues long. The CDR3 DNA follows: TGCGCCAGCGGTCCGGGGGTAGAAGAGACCCAGTACTTC. It specifies CASGPGVEETQYF.

The V gene is TRBV5-6, the J gene TRBJ1-2; tentatively, D is TRBD1 (6 bases). Germline lookup yields CDR1 SGHDT and CDR2 YYEEEE. The CDR3 spans 14 residues. V lost 4 bases, J lost 6 bases, and 16 bases lay in between. CDR3 region: CASSAPPGENGYTF. The CDR3 bases are TGTGCCAGCAGCGCTCCTCCAGGGGAGAATGGCTACACCTTC.

The genes are TRBV5-1 and TRBJ2-3; 12 positions match TRBD2. Germline-derived CDR1 and CDR2 are SGHRS and YFSETQ. This CDR3 has 16 amino acids. The V and J ends lost 0 bases and 4 bases, in that order; junction bases with no gene match: 3. CDR3 in amino acids: CASSLVASGGADTQYF. CDR3 DNA: TGCGCCAGCAGCTTGGTGGCTAGCGGGGGGGCAGATACGCAGTATTTT.

The rearrangement links TRBV7-9 to TRBJ1-2; unclear D gene. V lost 4 bases to trimming and J lost 4 bases, with 19 bases between them. Germline V CDR1 and CDR2: SEHNR, FQNEAQ (reference sequence). The CDR3 spans 16 residues. CDR3 sequence reads: CASSYNTPGQTYGYTF. As DNA, the CDR3 is TGTGCCAGCAGCTACAACACTCCGGGCCAAACCTATGGCTACACCTTC.

The V and J genes are TRBV10-3 and TRBJ2-7, with TRBD2 matching 12 bases. The CDR3 is 18 amino acids. The V and J ends lost 6 bases and 2 bases, in that order; junction bases with no gene match: 14. CDR1 is ENHRY, CDR2 SYGVKD, per germline. The CDR3 protein is CAISAGTSGQSAPYEQYF. The CDR3 bases are TGTGCCATCAGCGCCGGGACTAGCGGGCAGTCGGCCCCCTACGAGCAGTACTTC.

This chain joins TRBV20-1 and TRBJ1-6; D is undetermined. Trimming stripped 3 bases from V and 0 bases from J, with 15 bases between. This CDR3 is built from 17 residues. The germline gives CDR1 DFQATT, CDR2 SNEGSKA (reference sequence). CDR3 coding DNA: TGCAGTGCTAGTCCCCCGGGTGCCAGCTCCTATAATTCACCCCTCCACTTT. This translates into CSASPPGASSYNSPLHF.

The V and J genes are TRBV10-3 and TRBJ1-4; 9 bases align to TRBD1. The J segment lost 7 bases and the V segment lost 6 bases, leaving 6 bases of the junction unmatched. Germline V lookup: CDR1 ENHRY, CDR2 SYGVKD. This CDR3 has 14 residues. The CDR3: CAIRPGQGGEKLFF. The CDR3 DNA follows: TGTGCCATCAGGCCGGGACAGGGAGGTGAAAAACTGTTTTTT.

This chain joins TRBV7-9 and TRBJ2-7; D is possibly TRBD1 (5 bases). V was trimmed by 2 bases and J by 2 bases, leaving 13 bases between them. Per the germline V gene, CDR1 is SEHNR and CDR2 is FQNEAQ (reference sequence). The length of the CDR3 is 15 residues. In DNA, the CDR3 is TGTGCCAGCAGCTTATTTCCAGGGATGACCTACGAGCAGTACTTC. This gives the protein CASSLFPGMTYEQYF.

About this clone itself: The same CDR3 also results from other DNA sequences found in this sample. The chain joins TRBV6-5 to TRBJ1-5; tentatively, D is TRBD1 (6 bases). The length of the CDR3 is 15 residues. CDR1 and CDR2 (germline): MNHEY, SVGAGI. The V and J ends lost 6 bases and 0 bases respectively, with 12 bases between them. This CDR3 is CASRSRGYSNQPQHF. As DNA, the CDR3 is TGTGCCAGCAGAAGCAGGGGTTATAGCAATCAGCCCCAGCATTTT.

The chain employs TRBV7-8 and TRBJ1-5; D gene uncertain. Germline V gives CDR1 SGHVS, CDR2 FQNEAQ. The CDR3 extends over 14 amino acids. V gave up 0 bases and J gave up 4 bases, with 7 bases separating them. CDR3 DNA sequence: TGTGCCAGCAGCTTAGCCTTGAGTAATCAGCCCCAGCATTTT. As protein: CASSLALSNQPQHF.

This clone was found once. This rearrangement joins TRBV7-9 to TRBJ2-3, with TRBD2 matching over 13 bases. Germline CDR1 SEHNR, CDR2 FQNEAQ (reference sequence). The CDR3 loop spans 18 amino acids. Germline trimming cut 5 bases from V and 4 bases from J; bases unmatched to any gene: 12. This CDR3 reads CASSPLRGLAGVADTQYF. The CDR3 nucleotides are TGTGCCAGCAGCCCCCTCCGAGGACTAGCGGGAGTTGCAGATACGCAGTATTTT.

The V call is TRBV11-3, the J call TRBJ2-7; 9 bases agree with TRBD1. Germline V gene data show CDR1 as SGHNT and CDR2 as YENEEA. CDR3 length: 14 amino acids. The V gene end was trimmed by 5 bases and the J gene end by 1 base; junction bases not matched to a gene: 3. This CDR3 is CASSRTGVSYEQYF. CDR3 in DNA: TGTGCCAGCAGCCGGACAGGGGTTTCCTACGAGCAGTACTTC.

There are a few counts of this clone. CDR3 nucleotide sequence: TGTGCCACCAGCAGAGAAACAGGGTCCTACAATGAGCAGTTCTTC. Translated: CATSRETGSYNEQFF. The V call is TRBV15, the J call TRBJ2-1, with D perhaps TRBD1 (6 bases). Germline CDR1 LNHNV, CDR2 YYDKDF (reference sequence). V shed 0 bases and J shed 1 base, with 7 bases lying between them. The CDR3 runs 15 residues. The whole variable domain, filled in from reference TRBV15 and TRBJ2-1, reads DAMVIQNPRYQVTQFGKPVTLSCSQTLNHNVMYWYQQKSSQAPKLLFHYYDKDFNNEADTPDNFQSRRPNTSFCFLDIRSPGLGDTAMYLCATSRETGSYNEQFFGPGTRLTVL.

A remark on this clone: Other DNA sequences within the sample encode an identical CDR3. The chain combines TRBV5-1 with TRBJ1-1; tentatively, D is TRBD1 (5 bases). Trimming removed 3 bases at V and 2 bases at J, with 8 bases between. The CDR3 consists of 13 residues. CDR1 is SGHRS and CDR2 is YFSETQ in the germline V gene. CDR3 sequence: CASSSQGNTEAFF. The DNA of the CDR3 is TGCGCCAGCAGCTCGCAGGGAAACACTGAAGCTTTCTTT. Looking up the rest from reference TRBV5-1 and TRBJ1-1 gives the full variable domain: KAGVTQTPRYLIKTRGQQVTLSCSPISGHRSVSWYQQTPGQGLQFLFEYFSETQRNKGNFPGRFSGRQFSNSRSEMNVSTLELGDSALYLCASSSQGNTEAFFGQGTRLTVV.

The chain employs TRBV12-3 or TRBV12-4 and TRBJ1-1; unclear D gene. The CDR3 spans 11 residues. V was shortened by 7 bases and J by 3 bases, with 6 bases between the two germline ends. The CDR3 loop is CASKAYTEAFF. CDR3 in DNA: TGTGCCAGCAAGGCATACACTGAAGCTTTCTTT.

This clone was recorded a few times. Other DNA sequences in this specimen translate into the identical CDR3. V and J are TRBV7-9 and TRBJ1-5, with a possible D match to TRBD1 (6 bases). V was trimmed by 1 base and J by 3 bases, leaving 7 bases between them. The germline V gene encodes CDR1 SEHNR and CDR2 FQNEAQ (reference sequence). This CDR3 comprises 14 residues. The CDR3 region is CASSLGTANQPQHF. The CDR3 DNA reads as TGTGCCAGCAGCTTAGGGACAGCCAATCAGCCCCAGCATTTT.

V is TRBV6-5 and J is TRBJ1-1; no definite D call. This CDR3 has 13 amino acids. V shed 6 bases and J shed 4 bases, with 12 bases lying between them. Germline CDR1 reads MNHEY; CDR2 reads SVGAGI. The CDR3 sequence is CASRPEVGTEAFF. The CDR3, as DNA: TGTGCCAGCAGGCCGGAGGTCGGCACTGAAGCTTTCTTT.